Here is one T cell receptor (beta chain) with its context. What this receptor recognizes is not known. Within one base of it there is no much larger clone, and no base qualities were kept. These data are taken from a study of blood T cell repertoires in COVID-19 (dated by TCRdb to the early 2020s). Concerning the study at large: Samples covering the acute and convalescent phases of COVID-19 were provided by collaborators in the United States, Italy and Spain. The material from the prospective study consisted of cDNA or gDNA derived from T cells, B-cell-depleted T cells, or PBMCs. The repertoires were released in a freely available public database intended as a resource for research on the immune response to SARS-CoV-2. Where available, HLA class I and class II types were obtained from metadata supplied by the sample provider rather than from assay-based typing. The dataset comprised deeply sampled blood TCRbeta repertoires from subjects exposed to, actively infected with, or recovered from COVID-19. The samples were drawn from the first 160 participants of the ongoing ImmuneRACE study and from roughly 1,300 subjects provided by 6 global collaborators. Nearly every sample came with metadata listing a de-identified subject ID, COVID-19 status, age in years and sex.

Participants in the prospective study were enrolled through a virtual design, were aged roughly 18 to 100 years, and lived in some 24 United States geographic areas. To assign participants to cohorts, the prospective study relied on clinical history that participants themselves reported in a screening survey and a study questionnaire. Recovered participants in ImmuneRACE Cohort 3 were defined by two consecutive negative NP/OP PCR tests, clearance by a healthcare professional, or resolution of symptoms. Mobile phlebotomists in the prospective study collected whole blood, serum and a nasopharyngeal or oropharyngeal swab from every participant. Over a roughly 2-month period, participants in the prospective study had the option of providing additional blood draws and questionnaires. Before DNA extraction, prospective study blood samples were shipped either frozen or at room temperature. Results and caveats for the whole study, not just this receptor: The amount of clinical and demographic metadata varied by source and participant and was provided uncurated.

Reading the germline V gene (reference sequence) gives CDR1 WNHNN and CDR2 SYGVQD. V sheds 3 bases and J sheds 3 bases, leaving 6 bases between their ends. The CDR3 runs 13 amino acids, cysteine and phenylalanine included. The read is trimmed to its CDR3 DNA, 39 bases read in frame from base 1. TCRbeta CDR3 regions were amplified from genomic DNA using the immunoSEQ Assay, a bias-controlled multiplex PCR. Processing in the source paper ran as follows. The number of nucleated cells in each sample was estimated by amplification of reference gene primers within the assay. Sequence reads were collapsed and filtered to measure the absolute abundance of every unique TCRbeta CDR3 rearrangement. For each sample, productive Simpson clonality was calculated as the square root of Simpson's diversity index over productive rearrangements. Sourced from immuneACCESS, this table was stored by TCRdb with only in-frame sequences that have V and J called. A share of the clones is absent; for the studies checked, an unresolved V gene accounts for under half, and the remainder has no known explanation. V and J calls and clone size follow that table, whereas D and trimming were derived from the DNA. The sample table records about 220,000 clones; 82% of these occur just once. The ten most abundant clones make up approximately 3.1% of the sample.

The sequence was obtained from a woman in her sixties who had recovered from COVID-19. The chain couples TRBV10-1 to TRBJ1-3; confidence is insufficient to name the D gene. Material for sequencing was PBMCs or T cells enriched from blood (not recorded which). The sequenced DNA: TGCGCCAGCAGTGACCCAGATGGAAACACCATATATTTT. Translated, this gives CASSDPDGNTIYF.